The 28 T cell receptor beta chains listed next were all sequenced from one sample in a study of blood T cell repertoires in COVID-19. The table came from immunoSEQ multiplex PCR; TCRdb's copy has only in-frame clones and leaves some out. The sample shows about 300,000 clones, around 90% of them seen only once. The sequenced material came from peripheral blood. The receptors were sampled from a man in his late teens or twenties with active or convalescent COVID-19.

This sequence joins TRBV20-1 and TRBJ1-2; D perhaps matches TRBD1 (6 bases). V was shortened by 2 bases and J by 8 bases, with 9 bases between the two germline ends. Germline V gene sequence: CDR1 DFQATT, CDR2 SNEGSKA (reference sequence). CDR3 length: 11 residues. The CDR3 DNA is TGCAGTGCTAGACAGGGGCCAGGCTACACCTTC. Protein product: CSARQGPGYTF.

V is TRBV10-2 and J is TRBJ1-5, with D perhaps matching TRBD1 (5 bases). Trimming shortened V by 1 base and J by 6 bases, and 13 bases separated the two germline ends. There are 15 residues in the CDR3. From germline, CDR1 is WSHSY and CDR2 SAAADI. CDR3 DNA sequence: TGCGCCAGCAGTGAGTGGGGCAGGGAAGGTCAGCCCCAGCATTTT. This sequence encodes CASSEWGREGQPQHF.

The chain is built from TRBV27 and TRBJ1-2; D may be TRBD1 (6 bases). Germline CDR1 and CDR2: MNHEY and SMNVEV (reference sequence). The V gene lost 5 bases and the J gene lost 4 bases, with 14 bases spanning the gap. The CDR3 loop spans 14 amino acids. CDR3 loop: CASSPTWTAYGYTF. The CDR3 nucleotides are TGTGCCAGCAGTCCCACCTGGACAGCCTATGGCTACACCTTC.

In this sample, this clone turned up once. The identical CDR3 is also encoded by other nucleotide sequences in the sample. The chain uses TRBV13 and TRBJ1-2; D is undetermined. The CDR3 is made up of 13 amino acids. CDR1 is PRHDT and CDR2 is FYEKMQ in the germline V gene (reference sequence). The V and J ends lost 0 bases and 4 bases respectively, with 6 bases between them. CDR3 in DNA: TGTGCCAGCAGCTTAGGGCGGAGCTATGGCTACACCTTC. It encodes CASSLGRSYGYTF.

This sequence joins TRBV11-2 and TRBJ2-1; D might be TRBD2 (5 bases). This CDR3 comprises 16 residues. CDR1 SGHAT and CDR2 FQNNGV come from the germline V gene. With 5 bases removed from V and 3 bases from J, the gap between germline ends came to 17 bases. In nucleotides, the CDR3 is TGTGCCAGCAGCCTAGGACTGAAAGTGGGCTACAATGAGCAGTTCTTC. This codes for CASSLGLKVGYNEQFF. Based on the CDR3 plus reference TRBV11-2 and TRBJ2-1, the full variable domain is EAGVAQSPRYKIIEKRQSVAFWCNPISGHATLYWYQQILGQGPKLLIQFQNNGVVDDSQLPKDRFSAERLKGVDSTLKIQPAKLEDSAVYLCASSLGLKVGYNEQFFGPGTRLTVL.

The chain couples TRBV19 to TRBJ1-4; 8 bases fit TRBD1. Germline V gene sequence: CDR1 LNHDA, CDR2 SQIVND (reference sequence). J gave up 5 bases and V 2 bases, and 4 bases lay outside the gene matches. CDR3 length: 15 residues. The CDR3 DNA follows: TGTGCCAGTAGTATAATGTCAGGGGGCAATGAAAAACTGTTTTTT. Residues: CASSIMSGGNEKLFF.

The V call is TRBV19, the J call TRBJ1-1, with unresolved D. V lost 5 bases, J lost 6 bases, and 16 bases lay in between. CDR1 is LNHDA, CDR2 SQIVND, per germline (reference sequence). CDR3 length: 14 amino acids. CDR3 sequence reads: CASSFRGGAAEAFF. The CDR3 DNA sequence: TGTGCCAGTAGTTTCCGAGGAGGAGCCGCTGAAGCTTTCTTT.

The chain recombines TRBV2 with TRBJ2-5; TRBD2 agrees at 7 bases. This CDR3 is 14 amino acids long. Trimming took 1 base from V and 4 from J; bases not matched to a gene: 3. CDR1 is SNHLY and CDR2 is FYNNEI in the germline V gene. The CDR3 nucleotides are TGTGCCAGCAGTGAAGAGGGCGGGGGAGAGACCCAGTACTTC. Its protein product is CASSEEGGGETQYF.

V usage is TRBV19 and J usage is TRBJ2-1, with TRBD2 as a possible D gene (6 bases). The CDR3 is made up of 15 amino acids. Trimming stripped 6 bases from V and 6 bases from J, with 18 bases between. The germline CDR1 and CDR2 sequences are LNHDA and SQIVND (reference sequence). The CDR3 spells CASSGDGEDLNEQFF. CDR3 DNA sequence: TGTGCCAGTAGCGGGGACGGGGAGGATCTCAATGAGCAGTTCTTC.

The chain uses TRBV7-9 and TRBJ1-2, with TRBD1 matching 9 bases. Germline CDR1 reads SEHNR; CDR2 reads FQNEAQ (reference sequence). V lost 4 bases, J lost 6 bases, and 3 bases stayed unmatched. The CDR3 covers 13 residues. CDR3 sequence (DNA): TGTGCCAGCAGCTCGACAGGGGGTGATGGCTACACCTTC. It is translated as CASSSTGGDGYTF.

This chain connects TRBV18 to TRBJ2-7, with 7 bases fitting TRBD1. With V trimmed by 0 bases and J by 2 bases, 7 bases remained unmatched. Germline CDR1 reads KGHSH; CDR2 reads LQKENI. CDR3 length: 16 amino acids. The CDR3 DNA is TGTGCCAGCTCACCACCGGACAGGCTCCCCCCCTACGAGCAGTACTTC. It encodes CASSPPDRLPPYEQYF.

The chain recombines TRBV27 with TRBJ2-5; tentatively, D is TRBD1 (5 bases). The germline V gene has CDR1 MNHEY and CDR2 SMNVEV (reference sequence). The V end lost 4 bases, the J end lost 2 bases, and 11 bases lay between the germline ends. This CDR3 spans 14 amino acids. Here the CDR3 reads CASSWGGEQETQYF. The CDR3 bases are TGTGCCAGCAGTTGGGGCGGAGAGCAAGAGACCCAGTACTTC.

The chain links TRBV7-9 to TRBJ2-1; possibly TRBD2 for D (5 bases). The CDR3 totals 17 residues. Trimming removed 5 bases from V and 1 base from J, with 18 bases in between. Germline lookup yields CDR1 SEHNR and CDR2 FQNEAQ (reference sequence). CDR3 DNA: TGTGCCAGCAGCGTCCTCGAGGGCTTGGGTTCCTACAATGAGCAGTTCTTC. The encoded protein is CASSVLEGLGSYNEQFF.

The chain recombines TRBV6-1 with TRBJ1-2; D call uncertain. V lost 0 bases, J lost 3 bases, and 5 bases lay in between. The germline V gene has CDR1 MNHNS and CDR2 SASEGT. CDR3 length equals 13 residues. As DNA, the CDR3 is TGTGCCAGCAGTGAAGCCCAGGACTATGGCTACACCTTC. Translating it yields CASSEAQDYGYTF.

The rearrangement uses TRBV7-3 and TRBJ2-1; D is ambiguous. With 2 bases removed from V and 5 bases from J, the gap between germline ends came to 7 bases. This CDR3 is built from 13 residues. Germline CDR1 and CDR2: SGHTA and FQGTGA. CDR3 residues: CASSLYRDNEQFF. The CDR3 DNA reads as TGTGCCAGCAGCTTATACAGAGACAATGAGCAGTTCTTC. The whole variable domain, remainder taken from reference TRBV7-3 and TRBJ2-1, is GAGVSQTPSNKVTEKGKYVELRCDPISGHTALYWYRQSLGQGPEFLIYFQGTGAADDSGLPNDRFFAVRPEGSVSTLKIQRTERGDSAVYLCASSLYRDNEQFFGPGTRLTVL.

The chain recombines TRBV13 with TRBJ1-2, with a tentative D call TRBD1 (6 bases). Germline V gives CDR1 PRHDT, CDR2 FYEKMQ (reference sequence). The CDR3 contains 13 residues. With 0 bases removed from V and 5 bases from J, the gap between germline ends came to 7 bases. CDR3: CASSLGGAYGYTF. As DNA, the CDR3 is TGTGCCAGCAGCTTAGGGGGGGCTTATGGCTACACCTTC.

The chain links TRBV18 to TRBJ2-7; possible D gene TRBD1, 6 bases. Germline CDR1 reads KGHSH; CDR2 reads LQKENI. CDR3 length: 17 residues. V lost 5 bases, J lost 3 bases, and 23 bases lay in between. The CDR3 DNA reads as TGTGCCAGCTCAACGAGACTAACAACAGGGAGCAACTACGAGCAGTACTTC. This gives the protein CASSTRLTTGSNYEQYF.

There are a few counts of this clone. The chain joins TRBV9 to TRBJ2-1; 10 bases match TRBD1. V shed 3 bases, J shed 9 bases, and the junction held 0 bases outside the gene matches. The CDR3 covers 12 residues. The germline V gene has CDR1 SGDLS and CDR2 YYNGEE. CDR3 residues: CASSGQGAEQFF. CDR3 nucleotide sequence: TGTGCCAGCAGCGGACAGGGGGCTGAGCAGTTCTTC.

The CDR3 region has the DNA TGTGCCAGCAGTGAATTCGGTTATGAGCAGTTCTTC. It codes for CASSEFGYEQFF. This chain connects TRBV6-1 to TRBJ2-1, with D uncertain. Germline assignment: CDR1 MNHNS and CDR2 SASEGT. The CDR3 has 12 amino acids. V was clipped by 2 bases and J by 8 bases, with 7 bases between them.

The chain has TRBV5-6 and TRBJ1-2; 12 nucleotides align to TRBD1. V gave up 4 bases and J gave up 7 bases; unmatched junction bases: 5. The CDR3 has 14 amino acids. Germline CDR1 and CDR2: SGHDT and YYEEEE. The CDR3 DNA is TGTGCCAGCAGCCCCGGGACAGGGGGCTTTGGCTACACCTTC. Translated, it gives CASSPGTGGFGYTF.

The V call is TRBV27, the J call TRBJ1-6; no definite D call. Germline loops: CDR1 MNHEY, CDR2 SMNVEV (reference sequence). The CDR3 has 15 residues. Trimming stripped 1 base from V and 6 bases from J, with 10 bases between. CDR3 residues: CASSLFEGGNSPLHF. CDR3 DNA: TGTGCCAGCAGTTTATTTGAGGGTGGTAATTCACCCCTCCACTTT.

The chain carries TRBV10-3 and TRBJ2-7; perhaps TRBD2 as D (5 bases). Germline V gene lookup returns CDR1 ENHRY and CDR2 SYGVKD. This CDR3 has 16 residues. V dropped 2 bases and J dropped 1 base, with 15 bases sitting between them. In DNA form, the CDR3 reads TGTGCCATCAGTGAGGCCTTGGCGGGCGCTTCCTACGAGCAGTACTTC. Translation gives CAISEALAGASYEQYF.

The chain is built from TRBV6-5 and TRBJ1-4; 7 bases match TRBD1. The germline V gene encodes CDR1 MNHEY and CDR2 SVGAGI. V trimming: 8 bases; J trimming: 8 bases; junction bases outside the gene matches: 5. The CDR3 is 12 residues long. CDR3 in amino acids: CASSTGLEKLFF. The CDR3 region has the DNA TGTGCCAGCTCGACAGGGTTGGAAAAACTGTTTTTT.

The CDR3, as DNA: TGTGCCAGCAGTTTAGCGGGGGGCGCTAAAAACAATGAGCAGTTCTTC. Its translation is CASSLAGGAKNNEQFF. The rearrangement joins TRBV6-6 to TRBJ2-1; 10 bases map to TRBD2. After removal of 4 bases from V and 5 bases from J, the junction contained 8 bases not matched to a gene. The V gene's germline CDR1 is MNHNY and CDR2 SVGAGI (reference sequence). CDR3 size: 16 residues.

The rearrangement links TRBV10-2 to TRBJ2-2, with 8 bases that match TRBD2. Per germline, CDR1 WSHSY and CDR2 SAAADI. The V segment lost 7 bases and the J segment 4 bases; nucleotides outside the gene matches: 8. CDR3 length: 15 amino acids. The CDR3 DNA follows: TGCGCCAGCATTTCTACGGGGGGGCTCACCGGGGAGCTGTTTTTT. Residues: CASISTGGLTGELFF.

V usage is TRBV6-6 and J usage is TRBJ1-1; D perhaps matches TRBD1 (5 bases). Trimming removed 2 bases at V and 1 base at J, with 11 bases between. Germline V lookup: CDR1 MNHNY, CDR2 SVGAGI (reference sequence). This CDR3 has 15 amino acids. CDR3: CASSYVGRGNTEAFF. The CDR3 DNA sequence: TGTGCCAGCAGTTACGTCGGGAGGGGGAACACTGAAGCTTTCTTT.

The chain links TRBV7-9 to TRBJ2-1; TRBD2 agrees at 11 bases. V shed 2 bases, J shed 4 bases, and the junction held 4 bases outside the gene matches. Looked up from germline, CDR1 is SEHNR and CDR2 is FQNEAQ (reference sequence). This CDR3 is 16 amino acids long. CDR3: CASSLLAGGLYNEQFF. The CDR3 DNA reads TGTGCCAGCAGCTTACTAGCGGGGGGTCTTTACAATGAGCAGTTCTTC.

J is TRBJ2-5 and V is TRBV9; 7 bases map to TRBD2. Germline V gene sequence: CDR1 SGDLS, CDR2 YYNGEE. CDR3 length: 16 residues. V was clipped by 0 bases and J by 1 base; unmatched bases: 6. CDR3 residues: CASSVAGGWGQETQYF. The CDR3 nucleotides read TGTGCCAGCAGCGTAGCGGGGGGATGGGGCCAAGAGACCCAGTACTTC.